Listed below are T cell receptor beta chains from one sample, sequenced in a study of cytomegalovirus exposure and HLA in healthy donors. The table came from immunoSEQ multiplex PCR; TCRdb's copy has only in-frame clones and leaves some out. The data include about 130,000 clones; the top ten clones carry approximately 1.9%. Sample: PBMCs. These receptors were taken from an older woman in good health and CMV-seronegative. Both conserved end residues are part of each CDR3. Fields, in order: V gene, CDR3 length, J gene, CDR3 protein.

>TRBV7-6|16|TRBJ2-2
CASSQAVAGSTGELFF
>TRBV29-1|16|TRBJ1-4
CSAQGQGARLGEKLFF
>TRBV18|18|TRBJ2-2
CASSQQGTSGLNTGELFF
>TRBV28|14|TRBJ1-1
CASSPGQGVTEAFF
>TRBV11-2|14|TRBJ1-4
CASSLSRVGEKLFF
>TRBV14|17|TRBJ2-3
CASSPPSRRASTDTQYF
>TRBV28|16|TRBJ2-1
CASSLWGGDEYNEQFF
>TRBV2|14|TRBJ2-1
CASRGTQLSNEQFF
>TRBV19|17|TRBJ1-2
CASTHPRPGLPYYGYTF
>TRBV28|17|TRBJ1-2
CASSPQTGLYSNYGYTF
>TRBV28|15|TRBJ1-5
CASSPPGGMVEPQHF
>TRBV6-1|16|TRBJ2-7
CASSELAGLATYEQYF
>TRBV27|17|TRBJ2-2
CASSLKGTGGHTGELFF
>TRBV13|14|TRBJ1-4
CASSLAGGNEKLFF
>TRBV5-1|16|TRBJ2-3
CASSLRGGGRTDTQYF
>TRBV28|12|TRBJ2-5
CASKAGVKTQYF
>TRBV27|18|TRBJ2-3
CASSHHPGLAGRWDTQYF
>TRBV9|15|TRBJ2-6
CASSVVSSGANVLTF
>TRBV9|14|TRBJ2-2
CASRELANTGELFF
>TRBV5-1|17|TRBJ1-1
CASTAVQWIGQGTEAFF
>TRBV2|17|TRBJ2-2
CASSVTSGYMYTGELFF
>TRBV7-2|17|TRBJ2-3
CASSLAIAGGTTDTQYF
>TRBV5-6|13|TRBJ1-3
CASSRDRGNTIYF
>TRBV28|15|TRBJ2-2
CASGGTSGIPGELFF
>TRBV30|11|TRBJ1-4
CAWSRREKLFF
>TRBV9|14|TRBJ1-1
CASSVRTQNTEAFF
>TRBV28|12|TRBJ1-4
CASSPPFEKLFF
>TRBV6-6|15|TRBJ2-3
CASSLLGVAAVTQYF
>TRBV7-9|15|TRBJ1-2
CASSASGGLSYGYTF
>TRBV5-1|15|TRBJ2-3
CASSLVDRVTDTQYF
>TRBV7-9|15|TRBJ2-3
CASSHPATGVDTQYF
>TRBV6-1|12|TRBJ2-7
CASSDLRGEQYF
>TRBV14|14|TRBJ2-3
CASSRSGARDTQYF
>TRBV2|11|TRBJ1-5
CASREGGPQHF
>TRBV7-9|15|TRBJ2-3
CASSPSGFSTDTQYF
>TRBV28|15|TRBJ2-2
CASNPPLDRFGLLFF
>TRBV18|16|TRBJ1-3
CASSPQGLPSGNTIYF
>TRBV19|16|TRBJ2-5
CASSIIGTGQQETQYF
>TRBV28|14|TRBJ2-5
CASSPRTGGETQYF
>TRBV2|12|TRBJ1-5
CASSNLLGPQHF
>TRBV30|13|TRBJ1-2
CAWSGRTYFGYTF
>TRBV2|18|TRBJ2-7
CASSELETGAKEGDEQYF
>TRBV27|12|TRBJ2-7
CASSSPRDEQYF
>TRBV7-8|13|TRBJ2-1
CASSLDRVDEQFF
>TRBV10-3|15|TRBJ2-7
CAISLAGVSSYEQYF
>TRBV6-5|14|TRBJ2-7
CASSYLGTDYEQYF
>TRBV2|15|TRBJ1-2
CASSLTGTGAWGYTF